This entry lists 8 T cell receptor beta chains sequenced from one sample in a study of blood T cells in healthy people across ages. A second roughly 6 to 12 cycle PCR used barcoded and J-beta primers. Via MiXCR, TCRdb re-called the 5' RACE reads, giving one row per CDR3 protein. The sample includes about 930,000 distinct CDR3 sequences, 25% to 35% of them seen just once. These same data were also listed under a study on T cells of mothers and their children.

The source material was blood. Receptor source: a woman aged 40-49 years in good health.

The chain combines TRBV7-6 with TRBJ1-1; 7 bases line up with TRBD1. The CDR3 totals 13 residues. CDR1 is SGHVS, CDR2 FNYEAQ, per germline. Trimming removed 5 bases from V and 6 bases from J; junction bases left unmatched: 6. The CDR3 protein is CASSPRGGPEAFF. CDR3 DNA sequence: TGTGCCAGCAGCCCCCGAGGGGGCCCTGAAGCTTTCTTT.

This clonotype was observed once. At one end the junction does not follow the germline gene, possibly because of a read error. The gene calls are TRBV28 and TRBJ2-1; D remains unclear. Germline-derived CDR1 and CDR2 are MDHEN and SYDVKM. CDR3 length: 12 amino acids. The CDR3 DNA follows: TGTGCCAGCAGTTTGAAACTCAATGAGCGGTTCTTC. Protein: CASSLKLNERFF.

In this sample, this clonotype turned up a few times. This sequence joins TRBV20-1 and TRBJ2-2, with 14 bases aligning to TRBD2. Trimming cost V 6 bases and J 0 bases; bases outside gene matches: 3. CDR3 length: 16 residues. Germline CDR1 is DFQATT and CDR2 is SNEGSKA (reference sequence). CDR3 residues: CSAPGLAGANTGELFF. The CDR3 coding sequence is TGCAGTGCCCCGGGACTAGCGGGGGCGAACACCGGGGAGCTGTTTTTT.

The chain joins TRBV4-1 to TRBJ1-4; D uncertain. Germline CDR1 and CDR2: MGHRA and YSYEKL. CDR3 length: 15 amino acids. V lost 3 bases and J 8 bases, leaving 16 bases between the germline ends. This chain's CDR3 is CASSQPLGRWEKLFF. In nucleotides, the CDR3 is TGCGCCAGCAGCCAGCCCTTAGGACGCTGGGAAAAACTGTTTTTT.

The rearrangement joins TRBV4-1 to TRBJ1-1; D not resolved. Germline assignment: CDR1 MGHRA and CDR2 YSYEKL. With 0 bases removed from V and 2 bases from J, the gap between germline ends came to 16 bases. This CDR3 has 17 amino acids. The CDR3 nucleotides are TGCGCCAGCAGCCAAGATCGCAACCTCCACACTAACACTGAAGCTTTCTTT. This gives the protein CASSQDRNLHTNTEAFF.

The V and J genes are TRBV7-9 and TRBJ2-7; no firm D call. The CDR3 extends over 17 amino acids. V was clipped by 1 base and J by 2 bases, with 18 bases between them. Per the germline V gene, CDR1 is SEHNR and CDR2 is FQNEAQ (reference sequence). This CDR3 is CASSLDRLNMTPYEQYF. In DNA, the CDR3 is TGTGCCAGCAGCTTAGATAGGTTGAATATGACGCCCTACGAGCAGTACTTC.

The rearrangement links TRBV12-3 or TRBV12-4 to TRBJ2-3; D uncertain. The CDR3 is 13 amino acids. Trimming took 2 bases from V and 3 from J, leaving 6 bases between them. The CDR3 region has the DNA TGTGCCAGCAGTTTAAGTGCAACAGATACGCAGTATTTT. This translates into CASSLSATDTQYF.

This clonotype has only a few counts. V gene TRBV5-1 combines with J gene TRBJ1-2, with TRBD1 as a possible D gene (5 bases). The CDR3 is 12 residues long. The germline V and J ends were trimmed by 4 bases and 8 bases, with 12 bases remaining between them. Germline lookup yields CDR1 SGHRS and CDR2 YFSETQ. For the CDR3, the DNA is TGCGCCAGCAGCGCAGATCAGGGAGGCTACACCTTC. This encodes CASSADQGGYTF.